This T cell receptor (beta chain) was identified in a study of blood T cell repertoires in COVID-19. Study as a whole: Material from acute and convalescent COVID-19 was sourced from the United States, Italy and Spain. Sample material is recorded as cDNA or gDNA derived from T cells, B-cell-depleted T cells, or PBMCs.

The CDR3 totals 15 residues. Germline V lookup: CDR1 LGHNT, CDR2 FRNRAP. Trimming at V came to 0 bases and at J to 0 bases, leaving 0 bases not matched to a gene. Original processing methods: Reference gene primer amplification yielded estimated nucleated cell counts. Clones were sequenced by immunoSEQ multiplex PCR, and TCRdb holds only the in-frame ones, with some missing. Clone size and the V and J calls come from that table; the DNA yielded D and trimming. The data contain around 260,000 clones, roughly 87% of them seen just once; the ten biggest clones take up around 0.7%. J is TRBJ2-7 and V is TRBV12-5; 9 nucleotides agree with TRBD1. Sequenced: peripheral blood. This TCR came from a human donor in a cohort sampled during active COVID-19. The CDR3 region is CASGLVTGGSYEQYF. CDR3 nucleotide sequence: TGTGCTAGTGGTTTGGTGACAGGGGGCTCCTACGAGCAGTACTTC.